The entry below describes one TCR beta chain. Its matching antigen is unknown. This sample stems from a study of T-cell memory formation after mild COVID-19. TCRdb independently ran MiXCR on the 5' RACE reads; one entry per CDR3 protein. Found here are about 250,000 distinct CDR3 sequences, less than 20% of them singletons; the top ten hold approximately 2.1%. The CDR3 spans 15 residues. The V and J ends lost 5 bases and 0 bases respectively, with 12 bases between them. Germline CDR1 is KGHDR and CDR2 is SFDVKD. General study results and limits: CD8+ contracting clones occupied EMRA, while CD4+ ones occupied mainly CM and EM. Cross-reactive memory seemingly joined, as some responding clones were found in pre-infection memory. Researchers could not confirm that second-wave clones peaking on day 37 targeted SARS-CoV-2. Day 15 to 85 contracting clones showed balanced CD4/CD8; later expanders leaned CD4+.

Sequences were obtained from PBMCs or a T cell subset sorted from them (not recorded which). The V and J genes are TRBV24-1 and TRBJ2-5; TRBD2 is a possible D gene (6 bases). The clonotype comes from an adult woman who had mild COVID-19 (a few samples of this study predate the infection). Cell type and time point are not known. This CDR3 reads CATSVRDGHQETQYF. For the CDR3, the DNA is TGTGCCACCAGTGTGCGGGACGGTCACCAAGAGACCCAGTACTTC.